The 20 T cell receptor beta chains reported below all come from one sample, sequenced in a study of blood T cell repertoires in COVID-19. Generated by immunoSEQ multiplex PCR, the TCRdb table keeps only in-frame clones and is missing some. Of under 350,000 clones in the sample, around 88% were seen once. The sequenced sample consisted of peripheral blood. Receptors were obtained from a man aged 35 to 55 with acute or convalescent COVID-19.

The V call is TRBV7-9, the J call TRBJ2-2; no clear D. The germline V and J ends were trimmed by 5 bases and 6 bases, with 7 bases remaining between them. The CDR3 runs 12 residues. Germline lookup yields CDR1 SEHNR and CDR2 FQNEAQ (reference sequence). DNA of the CDR3: TGTGCCAGCAGCCTTGGCCCCGGGGAGCTGTTTTTT. As protein: CASSLGPGELFF. Based on the CDR3 plus reference TRBV7-9 and TRBJ2-2, the full variable domain is DTGVSQNPRHKITKRGQNVTFRCDPISEHNRLYWYRQTLGQGPEFLTYFQNEAQLEKSRLLSDRFSAERPKGSFSTLEIQRTEQGDSAMYLCASSLGPGELFFGEGSRLTVL.

The rearrangement uses TRBV20-1 and TRBJ1-2; D might be TRBD1 (5 bases). The ends were cut back, 3 bases at V and 0 bases at J, with 8 bases in the middle. The CDR3 is made up of 13 amino acids. Germline CDR1 and CDR2: DFQATT and SNEGSKA (reference sequence). The DNA for the CDR3 is TGCAGTGCTAGTGTCAGGGCTAACTATGGCTACACCTTC. This sequence encodes CSASVRANYGYTF.

V gene TRBV3-1 (or the pseudogene TRBV3-2) combines with J gene TRBJ1-2; D is perhaps TRBD1 (5 bases). The V end was cut by 4 bases, the J end by 8 bases, with 17 bases between. The CDR3 runs 14 residues. Germline CDR1 reads LGHDT; CDR2 reads YNNKEL (reference sequence). The CDR3 protein is CASSPNQGGAGYTF. CDR3 nucleotide sequence: TGTGCCAGCAGCCCCAACCAGGGAGGGGCCGGCTACACCTTC.

V is TRBV5-4 and J is TRBJ1-1, with 7 positions matching TRBD1. V gave up 3 bases and J gave up 3 bases; unmatched junction bases: 5. Per germline, CDR1 SGHNT and CDR2 YYREEE (reference sequence). The CDR3 totals 14 residues. The CDR3 loop reads CASSSRDSHTEAFF. The DNA of the CDR3 is TGTGCCAGCAGCTCCAGGGACAGTCACACTGAAGCTTTCTTT. The entire variable domain, with the rest obtained from reference TRBV5-4 and TRBJ1-1, is as follows: ETGVTQSPTHLIKTRGQQVTLRCSSQSGHNTVSWYQQALGQGPQFIFQYYREEENGRGNFPPRFSGLQFPNYSSELNVNALELDDSALYLCASSSRDSHTEAFFGQGTRLTVV.

The rearrangement joins TRBV27 to TRBJ1-2; possibly TRBD1 for D (5 bases). V lost 5 bases and J lost 2, with 9 bases in between. The CDR3 is 13 amino acids. Germline V gene lookup returns CDR1 MNHEY and CDR2 SMNVEV (reference sequence). The CDR3, as DNA: TGTGCCAGCAGTCCAGGGTGGAACTATGGCTACACCTTC. Its protein product is CASSPGWNYGYTF.

This chain joins TRBV28 and TRBJ1-5; D not resolved. V was cut by 2 bases and J by 4 bases, with 9 bases left in between. From germline, CDR1 is MDHEN and CDR2 SYDVKM. This CDR3 has 14 amino acids. This CDR3 reads CASSLREVNQPQHF. DNA for the CDR3: TGTGCCAGCAGTTTAAGGGAGGTGAATCAGCCCCAGCATTTT.

V usage is TRBV3-1 (or the pseudogene TRBV3-2) and J usage is TRBJ1-2; D unresolved. There are 13 residues in the CDR3. CDR1 LGHDT and CDR2 YNNKEL come from the germline V gene (reference sequence). Trimming pared 4 bases from V and 5 bases from J, leaving 11 bases between. This chain's CDR3 is CASSPSGLYGYTF. The CDR3 coding sequence is TGTGCCAGCAGCCCATCAGGCCTATATGGCTACACCTTC.

This clone was observed a single time. At one end the junction does not follow the germline gene, possibly because of a read error. The rearrangement links TRBV7-3 to TRBJ2-1, with D possibly TRBD1 on 5 matching bases. The germline V gene encodes CDR1 SGHTA and CDR2 FQGTGA. The CDR3 loop spans 15 amino acids. DNA for the CDR3: TGTGCCAGCAGCATAACCCAGGGCGGCTACAATGAGCAGTTCTTC. Encoded protein: CASSITQGGYNEQFF.

V gene TRBV27 combines with J gene TRBJ1-2; 8 bases map to TRBD1. Trimming cost V 5 bases and J 9 bases; bases outside gene matches: 8. Germline V CDR1 and CDR2: MNHEY, SMNVEV (reference sequence). This CDR3 comprises 13 residues. In nucleotides, the CDR3 is TGTGCCAGCAGTAGCCACAGGGGGATGCGCTACACCTTC. Translation: CASSSHRGMRYTF.

The J gene is TRBJ1-3, the V gene TRBV19; D unresolved. The germline CDR1 and CDR2 sequences are LNHDA and SQIVND (reference sequence). Trimming pared 3 bases from V and 0 bases from J, leaving 12 bases between. The CDR3 has 16 amino acids. The CDR3 spells CASSIRRRISGNTIYF. In DNA, the CDR3 is TGTGCCAGTAGTATTAGACGGCGGATCTCTGGAAACACCATATATTTT.

The CDR3 reads CASSLAYRKNTGELFF. The CDR3 nucleotides read TGTGCCAGCAGCTTAGCGTACAGAAAAAACACCGGGGAGCTGTTTTTT. The chain links TRBV7-6 to TRBJ2-2; no reliable D call. There are 16 residues in the CDR3. Between the trimmed V and J ends, which lost 0 bases and 2 bases, there was a span of 10 bases. The V gene's germline CDR1 is SGHVS and CDR2 FNYEAQ.

The chain couples TRBV2 to TRBJ2-7, with a weak D call TRBD2 (5 bases). V shed 6 bases and J shed 1 base, with 13 bases lying between them. Germline V gives CDR1 SNHLY, CDR2 FYNNEI. This CDR3 has 14 residues. Written as DNA, the CDR3 is TGTGCCAGCAGGCGGGCGGGCGAATCCTACGAGCAGTACTTC. It codes for CASRRAGESYEQYF.

The V call is TRBV2, the J call TRBJ1-2; possible D gene TRBD1, 6 bases. CDR3 size: 14 residues. In germline, CDR1 is SNHLY, CDR2 FYNNEI. The ends were cut back, 7 bases at V and 3 bases at J, with 15 bases in the middle. Here the CDR3 reads CASTSEQGDYGYTF. CDR3 DNA: TGTGCCAGCACCTCCGAACAGGGTGACTATGGCTACACCTTC.

This clone was recorded once. The chain joins TRBV10-3 to TRBJ2-4, with 10 bases aligning to TRBD1. The germline V gene has CDR1 ENHRY and CDR2 SYGVKD. The V gene end was trimmed by 6 bases and the J gene end by 8 bases; junction bases not matched to a gene: 4. This CDR3 is 13 amino acids long. In DNA form, the CDR3 reads TGTGCCATCAGCCGACAGGGGGCATACATTCAGTACTTC. Translated: CAISRQGAYIQYF.

The chain is built from TRBV12-5 and TRBJ2-3; 9 bases are a match to TRBD2. This CDR3 has 17 residues. J was trimmed by 2 bases and V by 2 bases; bases with no gene match: 8. Looked up from germline, CDR1 is LGHNT and CDR2 is FRNRAP. The CDR3 spells CASGLIPRLADTDTQYF. CDR3 in DNA: TGTGCTAGTGGTTTGATCCCCCGACTAGCGGACACAGATACGCAGTATTTT.

The chain links TRBV7-9 to TRBJ1-2; D is perhaps TRBD1 (5 bases). Germline CDR1 SEHNR, CDR2 FQNEAQ (reference sequence). The CDR3 runs to 15 residues. The V and J ends lost 4 bases and 4 bases respectively, with 16 bases between them. Written as DNA, the CDR3 is TGTGCCAGCAGCTCCATGGGGGGACCAATCTATGGCTACACCTTC. Its protein product is CASSSMGGPIYGYTF. Variable domain in full (rest from reference TRBV7-9 and TRBJ1-2): DTGVSQNPRHKITKRGQNVTFRCDPISEHNRLYWYRQTLGQGPEFLTYFQNEAQLEKSRLLSDRFSAERPKGSFSTLEIQRTEQGDSAMYLCASSSMGGPIYGYTFGSGTRLTVV.

This clone was seen a single time. This chain uses TRBV10-1 with TRBJ2-7; tentatively, D is TRBD2 (6 bases). CDR3 length: 14 residues. CDR1 and CDR2 (germline): WNHNN, SYGVQD (reference sequence). Trimming removed 2 bases from V and 9 bases from J, with 17 bases in between. The CDR3 protein is CASSEDAFGGMQYF. The CDR3 nucleotides read TGCGCCAGCAGTGAGGACGCATTCGGGGGTATGCAGTACTTC.

This clone occurred once. The chain recombines TRBV14 with TRBJ1-4, with 8 bases matching TRBD1. The CDR3 loop spans 16 amino acids. Trimming at V came to 1 base and at J to 7 bases, leaving 8 bases not matched to a gene. Germline V gene sequence: CDR1 SGHDN, CDR2 FVKESK. CDR3 residues: CASSQVAGGPVEKLFF. CDR3 coding DNA: TGTGCCAGCAGCCAAGTGGCAGGGGGCCCAGTTGAAAAACTGTTTTTT.

This chain uses TRBV2 with TRBJ2-1; TRBD1 might be the D (6 bases). V shed 7 bases and J shed 13 bases, with 20 bases lying between them. Germline V gene lookup returns CDR1 SNHLY and CDR2 FYNNEI. The CDR3 runs 13 residues. The CDR3 protein is CASNLDSLIHQFF. CDR3 in DNA: TGTGCCAGCAACCTGGACAGCCTCATCCACCAGTTCTTC.

The rearrangement joins TRBV6-4 to TRBJ1-2, with TRBD1 matching 8 bases. This CDR3 has 14 residues. V trimming: 6 bases; J trimming: 7 bases; junction bases outside the gene matches: 10. Germline V gives CDR1 MRHNA, CDR2 SNTAGT. The DNA of the CDR3 is TGTGCCAGCAGAGGGACAGGCGCAATGAGTGGCTACACCTTC. As protein: CASRGTGAMSGYTF.